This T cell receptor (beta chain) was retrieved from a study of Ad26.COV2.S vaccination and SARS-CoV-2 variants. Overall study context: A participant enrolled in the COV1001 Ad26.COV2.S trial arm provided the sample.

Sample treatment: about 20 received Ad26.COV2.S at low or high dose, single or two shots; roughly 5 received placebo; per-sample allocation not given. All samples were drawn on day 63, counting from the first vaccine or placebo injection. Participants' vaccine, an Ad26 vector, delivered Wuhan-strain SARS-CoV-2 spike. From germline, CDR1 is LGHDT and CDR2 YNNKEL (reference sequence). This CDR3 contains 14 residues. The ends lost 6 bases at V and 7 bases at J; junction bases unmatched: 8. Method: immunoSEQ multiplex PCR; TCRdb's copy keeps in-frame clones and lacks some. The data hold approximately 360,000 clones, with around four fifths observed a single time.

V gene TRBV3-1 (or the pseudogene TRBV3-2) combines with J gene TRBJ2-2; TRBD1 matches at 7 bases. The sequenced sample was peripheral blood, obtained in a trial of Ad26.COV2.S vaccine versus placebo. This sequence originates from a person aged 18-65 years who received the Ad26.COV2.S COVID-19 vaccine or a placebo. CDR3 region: CASRNRGRSGELFF. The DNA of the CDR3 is TGTGCCAGCAGAAACAGGGGTCGAAGCGGGGAGCTGTTTTTT.